These 20 T cell receptor beta chains were all obtained from the same sample, sequenced in a study of control samples from healthy donors and cancer patients. Measured with immunoSEQ multiplex PCR; TCRdb has only the in-frame clones, and not every one. The sample lists 150,000 or so clones, 88% occurring once. Sequencing was done on a sample of blood. Source of these receptors: a woman under 40 in good health.

V is TRBV5-1 and J is TRBJ2-5; 11 positions match TRBD1. Germline V CDR1 and CDR2: SGHRS, YFSETQ. This CDR3 is built from 14 residues. Trimming removed 4 bases from V and 4 bases from J; junction bases left unmatched: 3. CDR3 coding DNA: TGCGCCAGCAGCGTGGGACAGGGGGGAGAGACCCAGTACTTC. This sequence encodes CASSVGQGGETQYF.

The rearrangement uses TRBV5-5 and TRBJ1-2; 8 positions agree with TRBD1. In germline, CDR1 is SGHKS, CDR2 YYEKEE (reference sequence). Trimming took 4 bases from V and 4 from J; bases not matched to a gene: 15. The CDR3 consists of 17 residues. DNA of the CDR3: TGTGCCAGCAGCCTTAACCCCGGGACAGGCGGTAGCTATGGCTACACCTTC. Protein sequence: CASSLNPGTGGSYGYTF. The full variable domain, its missing parts supplied by reference TRBV5-5 and TRBJ1-2, is DAGVTQSPTHLIKTRGQQVTLRCSPISGHKSVSWYQQVLGQGPQFIFQYYEKEERGRGNFPDRFSARQFPNYSSELNVNALLLGDSALYLCASSLNPGTGGSYGYTFGSGTRLTVV.

This sequence joins TRBV5-1 and TRBJ1-2; no firm D call. Germline V gene data show CDR1 as SGHRS and CDR2 as YFSETQ. This CDR3 is built from 11 residues. Trimming pared 0 bases from V and 8 bases from J, leaving 5 bases between. In DNA, the CDR3 is TGCGCCAGCAGCTTGGGGCTCGGCTACACCTTC. Translation gives CASSLGLGYTF.

This clone appeared once. The V call is TRBV19, the J call TRBJ1-1, with D unresolved. The CDR3 length is 12 residues. Germline lookup yields CDR1 LNHDA and CDR2 SQIVND (reference sequence). Trimming pared 6 bases from V and 0 bases from J, leaving 5 bases between. CDR3 coding DNA: TGTGCCAGTAGCTTTTTGAACACTGAAGCTTTCTTT. It translates to CASSFLNTEAFF.

This chain joins TRBV18 and TRBJ1-2; D might be TRBD1 (5 bases). V lost 3 bases and J 0 bases, leaving 8 bases between the germline ends. Germline CDR1 KGHSH, CDR2 LQKENI. The CDR3 consists of 14 residues. CDR3 bases: TGTGCCAGCTCACCCCAGGGCGCTAACTATGGCTACACCTTC. Translation: CASSPQGANYGYTF.

Note on this clone: The identical CDR3 is also encoded by other nucleotide sequences in the sample. The chain has TRBV6-5 and TRBJ2-3, with TRBD2 as a possible D gene (5 bases). Trimming removed 4 bases from V and 0 bases from J, with 11 bases in between. The germline V gene has CDR1 MNHEY and CDR2 SVGAGI. The CDR3 contains 15 residues. The CDR3 DNA reads TGTGCCAGCAGTTCTGGAAGGACTAGCACAGATACGCAGTATTTT. This translates into CASSSGRTSTDTQYF.

The chain recombines TRBV4-1 with TRBJ2-1; D may be TRBD2 (5 bases). There are 15 residues in the CDR3. The ends were cut back, 4 bases at V and 0 bases at J, with 10 bases in the middle. Germline-derived CDR1 and CDR2 are MGHRA and YSYEKL. The CDR3 bases are TGCGCCAGCAGCCCTGTAGGGAGCTCCTACAATGAGCAGTTCTTC. Its protein is CASSPVGSSYNEQFF.

A note on this clone: The junction and the germline gene differ at one end; a read error may be behind it. The rearrangement links TRBV7-9 to TRBJ2-1, with D unclear. The V gene's germline CDR1 is SEHNR and CDR2 FQNEAQ (reference sequence). The CDR3 extends over 13 amino acids. The CDR3 DNA follows: TGTGCCAGCGGCTTGGCGGAGAACAATGAGCAGTTCTTC. Its protein product is CASGLAENNEQFF. Full variable domain (missing parts from reference TRBV7-9 and TRBJ2-1): DTGVSQNPRHKITKRGQNVTFRCDPISEHNRLYWYRQTLGQGPEFLTYFQNEAQLEKSRLLSDRFSAERPKGSFSTLEIQRTEQGDSAMYLCASGLAENNEQFFGPGTRLTVL.

V is TRBV7-8 and J is TRBJ2-5; a possible D gene is TRBD2 (5 bases). Trimming took off 2 bases at V and 3 bases at J, with 7 bases between the two ends. The CDR3 length is 13 residues. CDR1 is SGHVS and CDR2 is FQNEAQ in the germline V gene. The CDR3 protein is CASSLTGEETQYF. The CDR3 nucleotides are TGTGCCAGCAGCTTAACCGGGGAAGAGACCCAGTACTTC.

This sequence joins TRBV28 and TRBJ2-5, with a possible D match to TRBD1 (6 bases). The CDR3 consists of 13 residues. Germline lookup yields CDR1 MDHEN and CDR2 SYDVKM. Trimming took 8 bases from V and 5 from J, leaving 15 bases between them. The chain's CDR3 is CASGQQGRETQYF. In DNA, the CDR3 is TGTGCCAGCGGCCAACAGGGTAGGGAGACCCAGTACTTC. Supplemented by reference TRBV28 and TRBJ2-5, the full variable domain reads DVKVTQSSRYLVKRTGEKVFLECVQDMDHENMFWYRQDPGLGLRLIYFSYDVKMKEKGDIPEGYSVSREKKERFSLILESASTNQTSMYLCASGQQGRETQYFGPGTRLLVL.

The rearrangement links TRBV6-5 to TRBJ1-2, with D tentatively TRBD1 (6 bases). The V end was cut by 0 bases, the J end by 2 bases, with 10 bases between. Germline V CDR1 and CDR2: MNHEY, SVGAGI. The CDR3 sequence is 15 residues long. Here the CDR3 reads CASSYSNGQNYGYTF. CDR3 coding DNA: TGTGCCAGCAGTTACTCGAACGGACAGAACTATGGCTACACCTTC.

The chain carries TRBV13 and TRBJ2-4; D gene uncertain. The CDR3 has 14 amino acids. V was trimmed by 5 bases and J by 3 bases, leaving 11 bases between them. Germline values: CDR1 PRHDT, CDR2 FYEKMQ (reference sequence). This CDR3 is CASSHRVGKNIQYF. The CDR3 DNA is TGTGCCAGCAGCCACCGGGTTGGCAAAAACATTCAGTACTTC.

The V and J genes are TRBV5-1 and TRBJ2-5; perhaps TRBD2 as D (6 bases). The germline gives CDR1 SGHRS, CDR2 YFSETQ. V was shortened by 4 bases and J by 1 base, with 17 bases between the two germline ends. The CDR3 extends over 16 amino acids. CDR3 coding DNA: TGCGCCAGCAGCGGGGGGTTAGCGGCACGCCAAGAGACCCAGTACTTC. Residues: CASSGGLAARQETQYF.

This chain links TRBV4-2 with TRBJ2-7; 9 bases align to TRBD2. Germline V gene sequence: CDR1 LGHNA, CDR2 YNFKEQ. V lost 1 base to trimming and J lost 7 bases; unmatched junction nucleotides: 8. The CDR3 has 15 residues. The CDR3 loop reads CASSQGLAANVEQYF. In nucleotides, the CDR3 is TGTGCCAGCAGCCAAGGACTAGCGGCCAATGTGGAGCAGTACTTC.

V gene TRBV6-6 combines with J gene TRBJ1-5, with 7 bases identical to TRBD1. CDR3 length: 13 amino acids. V lost 7 bases and J lost 8; bases outside the gene matches: 8. Germline CDR1 and CDR2: MNHNY and SVGAGI (reference sequence). The CDR3 DNA sequence: TGTGCCAGCACTGGACAGGCCAGGGAGCCCCAGCATTTT. This translates into CASTGQAREPQHF.

This chain links TRBV5-6 with TRBJ2-3; no clear D gene. The CDR3 is 11 amino acids. The V end was cut by 2 bases, the J end by 5 bases, with 3 bases between. The germline V gene has CDR1 SGHDT and CDR2 YYEEEE. CDR3 region: CASSLGDTQYF. In DNA, the CDR3 is TGTGCCAGCAGCTTAGGAGATACGCAGTATTTT.

J is TRBJ2-1 and V is TRBV14, with D uncertain. The V gene lost 4 bases and the J gene lost 2 bases, with 12 bases spanning the gap. Germline V CDR1 and CDR2: SGHDN, FVKESK. CDR3 size: 15 residues. The CDR3 loop is CASSPDINPYNEQFF. The CDR3 DNA sequence: TGTGCCAGCAGCCCCGACATTAATCCCTACAATGAGCAGTTCTTC.

V usage is TRBV28 and J usage is TRBJ1-5, with D tentatively TRBD1 (5 bases). Germline V gene sequence: CDR1 MDHEN, CDR2 SYDVKM. The V and J ends lost 6 bases and 6 bases respectively, with 12 bases between them. This CDR3 has 13 residues. The CDR3: CASSRLGVQPQHF. The CDR3 DNA follows: TGTGCCAGCAGCCGGTTGGGGGTTCAGCCCCAGCATTTT. Full variable domain (missing parts from reference TRBV28 and TRBJ1-5): DVKVTQSSRYLVKRTGEKVFLECVQDMDHENMFWYRQDPGLGLRLIYFSYDVKMKEKGDIPEGYSVSREKKERFSLILESASTNQTSMYLCASSRLGVQPQHFGDGTRLSIL.

The chain combines TRBV6-5 with TRBJ2-7; tentatively, D is TRBD1 (7 bases). The CDR3 runs to 16 residues. V was shortened by 0 bases and J by 0 bases, with 12 bases between the two germline ends. Germline CDR1 and CDR2: MNHEY and SVGAGI. The CDR3 bases are TGTGCCAGCAGTTACTCGCCCAGGGGGGCCTCCTACGAGCAGTACTTC. Its protein is CASSYSPRGASYEQYF.

In DNA, the CDR3 is TGCAGTGCTAGCGTATCCTACGAGCAGTACTTC. Protein product: CSASVSYEQYF. V is TRBV20-1 and J is TRBJ2-7; no firm D call. The germline V and J ends were trimmed by 3 bases and 1 base, with 4 bases remaining between them. This CDR3 comprises 11 residues. The germline V gene has CDR1 DFQATT and CDR2 SNEGSKA (reference sequence).